Following are 30 T cell receptor beta chains from one sample sequenced in a study of CD8 T cells in Susac syndrome. Reverse transcription of about 0.45 to 1 ug RNA was performed with random hexamers. In TCRdb, the immunoSEQ multiplex PCR reads were re-called with MiXCR into one record per CDR3 protein. The sample includes 250,000 to 300,000 distinct CDR3 sequences, over 75% of them seen just once. What was sequenced was CD8+ T cells from PBMCs. The receptors stem from a human donor with multiple sclerosis.

The V call is TRBV29-1, the J call TRBJ2-2; no clear D. The CDR3 has 14 amino acids. Trimming removed 7 bases at V and 4 bases at J, with 16 bases between. Germline V lookup: CDR1 SQVTM, CDR2 ANQGSEA. CDR3 residues: CSATEMVGTGELFF. Here the CDR3 DNA reads TGCAGCGCCACCGAGATGGTGGGCACCGGGGAGCTGTTTTTT.

The rearrangement uses TRBV28 and TRBJ2-2; possible D gene TRBD1, 5 bases. The V and J ends lost 7 bases and 0 bases respectively, with 18 bases between them. Per the germline V gene, CDR1 is MDHEN and CDR2 is SYDVKM. This CDR3 comprises 17 residues. CDR3 loop: CASIGEAGQSNTGELFF. CDR3 DNA sequence: TGTGCCAGCATAGGAGAAGCAGGGCAGTCGAACACCGGGGAGCTGTTTTTT.

The chain employs TRBV27 and TRBJ2-1; the match to TRBD2 covers 11 bases. The trim removed 4 bases at V and 9 bases at J, leaving 2 bases unmatched. The CDR3 is made up of 13 amino acids. Germline assignment: CDR1 MNHEY and CDR2 SMNVEV (reference sequence). The CDR3 DNA is TGTGCCAGCAGTTACGGACTAGCGGGTGAGCAGTTCTTC. This codes for CASSYGLAGEQFF.

This chain joins TRBV4-3 and TRBJ2-7; D is unresolved. Germline loops: CDR1 LGHNA, CDR2 YSLEER. This CDR3 spans 14 amino acids. Trimming took off 0 bases at V and 0 bases at J, with 6 bases between the two ends. The CDR3 DNA is TGCGCCAGCAGCCAAGACAGGAGCTCCTACGAGCAGTACTTC. Protein product: CASSQDRSSYEQYF.

This chain links TRBV20-1 with TRBJ1-1; D gene uncertain. The length of the CDR3 is 14 residues. Trimming removed 1 base from V and 6 bases from J, with 15 bases in between. The germline gives CDR1 DFQATT, CDR2 SNEGSKA (reference sequence). The CDR3 DNA reads as TGCAGTGCTAGAGCTCTGGTGTCTTTTCCTGAAGCTTTCTTT. This gives the protein CSARALVSFPEAFF.

This chain uses TRBV7-2 with TRBJ2-7; 10 bases fit TRBD2. This CDR3 has 18 amino acids. V gave up 5 bases and J gave up 4 bases; unmatched junction bases: 17. Germline assignment: CDR1 SGHTA and CDR2 FQGNSA. The CDR3 coding sequence is TGTGCCAGCAGCCCCCCCTCAGGGGGTCTAGCGGGGGATTACGAGCAGTACTTC. Translated: CASSPPSGGLAGDYEQYF.

V gene TRBV4-1 combines with J gene TRBJ2-3; D unclear. Looked up from germline, CDR1 is MGHRA and CDR2 is YSYEKL. V lost 4 bases, J lost 2 bases, and 10 bases lay in between. The CDR3 covers 14 residues. The CDR3 loop is CASSPGFFTDTQYF. CDR3 DNA: TGCGCCAGCAGCCCTGGATTTTTCACAGATACGCAGTATTTT.

V usage is TRBV6-2 or TRBV6-3 and J usage is TRBJ2-1; D perhaps matches TRBD1 (6 bases). This CDR3 comprises 19 residues. The ends were cut back, 2 bases at V and 4 bases at J, with 24 bases in the middle. Germline CDR1 and CDR2: MNHEY and SVGEGT. CDR3 amino acids: CASSYTGPFGQSTYNEQFF. CDR3 nucleotides: TGTGCCAGCAGTTACACAGGACCCTTCGGACAGTCAACGTACAATGAGCAGTTCTTC.

The V call is TRBV9, the J call TRBJ2-1; 7 bases align to TRBD1. Germline trimming cut 3 bases from V and 8 bases from J; bases unmatched to any gene: 14. CDR3 size: 16 residues. The germline V gene has CDR1 SGDLS and CDR2 YYNGEE. For the CDR3, the DNA is TGTGCCAGCAGCGAACTGGTGGGACAGTCCCGCCATGAGCAGTTCTTC. It codes for CASSELVGQSRHEQFF.

The gene calls are TRBV9 and TRBJ2-1; TRBD1 is a possible D gene (6 bases). In germline, CDR1 is SGDLS, CDR2 YYNGEE. The CDR3 is made up of 13 amino acids. Trimming stripped 2 bases from V and 6 bases from J, with 9 bases between. CDR3 DNA: TGTGCCAGCAGCGTCGGACAGCTCAATGAGCAGTTCTTC. Its translation is CASSVGQLNEQFF.

V and J are TRBV30 and TRBJ1-5; 8 bases are a match to TRBD1. V lost 1 base and J lost 4; bases outside the gene matches: 6. Germline assignment: CDR1 GTSNPN and CDR2 SVGIG (reference sequence). The CDR3 totals 15 residues. This CDR3 reads CAWSAGQGPNQPQHF. In nucleotides, the CDR3 is TGTGCCTGGAGTGCCGGACAGGGCCCGAATCAGCCCCAGCATTTT. Full variable domain (outside the CDR3, taken from reference TRBV30 and TRBJ1-5): SQTIHQWPATLVQPVGSPLSLECTVEGTSNPNLYWYRQAAGRGLQLLFYSVGIGQISSEVPQNLSASRPQDRQFILSSKKLLLSDSGFYLCAWSAGQGPNQPQHFGDGTRLSIL.

The chain's CDR3 is CASSLAGTSGSIGTGELFF. The CDR3 coding sequence is TGTGCCAGCAGCTTAGCCGGGACTAGCGGGAGTATCGGCACCGGGGAGCTGTTTTTT. The chain is built from TRBV7-8 and TRBJ2-2, with 14 positions matching TRBD2. Germline lookup yields CDR1 SGHVS and CDR2 FQNEAQ. CDR3 length: 19 amino acids. V lost 0 bases, J lost 4 bases, and 7 bases stayed unmatched. Combining the CDR3 with reference TRBV7-8 and TRBJ2-2 gives the whole variable domain GAGVSQSPRYKVAKRGQDVALRCDPISGHVSLFWYQQALGQGPEFLTYFQNEAQLDKSGLPSDRFFAERPEGSVSTLKIQRTQQEDSAVYLCASSLAGTSGSIGTGELFFGEGSRLTVL.

J is TRBJ1-1 and V is TRBV14; tentative D call: TRBD1 (6 bases). The length of the CDR3 is 16 residues. Trimming left V 0 bases short and J 1 base short, with 12 bases between. From germline, CDR1 is SGHDN and CDR2 FVKESK. CDR3 sequence: CASSQDPTGRNTEAFF. The CDR3, as DNA: TGTGCCAGCAGCCAAGACCCTACAGGGCGGAACACTGAAGCTTTCTTT.

The V gene is TRBV7-2, the J gene TRBJ2-3; 9 nucleotides align to TRBD1. J lost 4 bases, V lost 4 bases, and 9 bases had no gene match. The CDR3 totals 16 residues. The germline gives CDR1 SGHTA, CDR2 FQGNSA. This CDR3 reads CASSYLIRTGADTQYF. The CDR3, as DNA: TGTGCCAGCAGCTACCTAATTCGGACAGGGGCAGATACGCAGTATTTT.

In this sample, this clonotype turned up once. The rearrangement uses TRBV14 and TRBJ2-1; 8 bases match TRBD1. V shed 0 bases, J shed 9 bases, and the junction held 10 bases outside the gene matches. The CDR3 length is 16 residues. Per the germline V gene, CDR1 is SGHDN and CDR2 is FVKESK. In DNA form, the CDR3 reads TGTGCCAGCAGCCAAGATCTCCCCCAGGGGGCTAGTGAGCAGTTCTTC. It specifies CASSQDLPQGASEQFF. The variable domain in full, with the rest retrieved from reference TRBV14 and TRBJ2-1, is EAGVTQFPSHSVIEKGQTVTLRCDPISGHDNLYWYRRVMGKEIKFLLHFVKESKQDESGMPNNRFLAERTGGTYSTLKVQPAELEDSGVYFCASSQDLPQGASEQFFGPGTRLTVL.

V usage is TRBV5-1 and J usage is TRBJ2-7, with TRBD2 as a possible D gene (5 bases). The germline V gene encodes CDR1 SGHRS and CDR2 YFSETQ. V lost 3 bases and J 2 bases, leaving 9 bases between the germline ends. CDR3 size: 13 residues. This CDR3 is CASSSDSTYEQYF. The CDR3 DNA follows: TGCGCCAGCAGCTCGGACTCGACCTACGAGCAGTACTTC.

The genes are TRBV5-1 and TRBJ2-7, with D perhaps matching TRBD2 (7 bases). V shed 4 bases and J shed 2 bases, with 19 bases lying between them. The germline V gene has CDR1 SGHRS and CDR2 YFSETQ. CDR3 length: 16 amino acids. The CDR3 nucleotides read TGCGCCAGCAGCCCCTCTGGGGGGGCCGGGACCTACGAGCAGTACTTC. Translating it yields CASSPSGGAGTYEQYF. The full variable domain, in which reference TRBV5-1 and TRBJ2-7 provide the parts outside the CDR3, is KAGVTQTPRYLIKTRGQQVTLSCSPISGHRSVSWYQQTPGQGLQFLFEYFSETQRNKGNFPGRFSGRQFSNSRSEMNVSTLELGDSALYLCASSPSGGAGTYEQYFGPGTRLTVT.

The chain links TRBV12-5 to TRBJ2-7; a weak D match, TRBD2 (6 bases). The CDR3 contains 16 residues. The ends were cut back, 4 bases at V and 0 bases at J, with 16 bases in the middle. Germline V gene sequence: CDR1 LGHNT, CDR2 FRNRAP. CDR3 residues: CASGSPTREASYEQYF. CDR3 sequence (DNA): TGTGCTAGTGGTTCCCCGACTAGGGAGGCCTCCTACGAGCAGTACTTC.

The J gene is TRBJ2-5, the V gene TRBV4-1; 10 bases fit TRBD2. Germline-derived CDR1 and CDR2 are MGHRA and YSYEKL. The J segment lost 5 bases and the V segment lost 0 bases, leaving 9 bases of the junction unmatched. The length of the CDR3 is 17 residues. The CDR3 reads CASSQDRAGGPWETQYF. CDR3 in DNA: TGCGCCAGCAGCCAAGACCGAGCGGGGGGGCCCTGGGAGACCCAGTACTTC.

The V and J genes are TRBV6-2 or TRBV6-3 and TRBJ2-5; 8 bases agree with TRBD2. The junction had 6 bases not matched to a gene; V was cut back by 7 bases and J by 2 bases. CDR1 MNHEY and CDR2 SVGEGT come from the germline V gene. The CDR3 runs to 14 residues. The CDR3: CASTTSGTQETQYF. The CDR3 region has the DNA TGTGCCAGCACCACTAGCGGCACACAAGAGACCCAGTACTTC.

The chain employs TRBV13 and TRBJ2-2, with a weak D call TRBD2 (5 bases). The CDR3 loop spans 16 amino acids. V was pared by 5 bases and J by 6 bases, with 19 bases between. Germline V gene sequence: CDR1 PRHDT, CDR2 FYEKMQ (reference sequence). The CDR3, as DNA: TGTGCCAGCAGCGTACCTACAGAGGGCGACGCCGGGGAGCTGTTTTTT. Its protein product is CASSVPTEGDAGELFF.

The chain employs TRBV6-1 and TRBJ1-1; D gene uncertain. The V gene's germline CDR1 is MNHNS and CDR2 SASEGT. Trimming left V 4 bases short and J 0 bases short, with 18 bases between. This CDR3 spans 17 amino acids. Written as DNA, the CDR3 is TGTGCCAGCAGTGGAATCTGGGTTGGCGTCCTGAACACTGAAGCTTTCTTT. It is translated as CASSGIWVGVLNTEAFF.

The chain couples TRBV7-8 to TRBJ2-3, with 8 bases lining up with TRBD2. The CDR3 contains 15 residues. V was clipped by 4 bases and J by 0 bases; unmatched bases: 3. CDR1 and CDR2 from the germline V gene are SGHVS and FQNEAQ. The CDR3 DNA reads TGTGCCAGCAGCTCGGGGGGGCGGAGCACAGATACGCAGTATTTT. This translates into CASSSGGRSTDTQYF.

This chain uses TRBV7-9 with TRBJ2-3; no firm D call. The CDR3 extends over 15 amino acids. Germline values: CDR1 SEHNR, CDR2 FQNEAQ (reference sequence). The ends were cut back, 5 bases at V and 2 bases at J, with 14 bases in the middle. DNA of the CDR3: TGTGCCAGCAGCCCAGTAGGAACAGTCACAGATACGCAGTATTTT. Protein: CASSPVGTVTDTQYF.

The chain has TRBV12-3 or TRBV12-4 and TRBJ2-3; D might be TRBD2 (6 bases). The CDR3 covers 18 residues. V dropped 6 bases and J dropped 1 base, with 23 bases sitting between them. CDR3: CASSPTVRLREGTDTQYF. The CDR3 coding sequence is TGTGCCAGCAGCCCAACCGTCAGGTTAAGGGAGGGCACAGATACGCAGTATTTT.

V usage is TRBV6-5 and J usage is TRBJ1-1; a weak D match, TRBD1 (5 bases). CDR3 size: 13 residues. Germline CDR1 MNHEY, CDR2 SVGAGI. Trimming took 6 bases from V and 4 from J, leaving 12 bases between them. The CDR3 DNA follows: TGTGCCAGCAGCCAAATTGGGGGCACTGAAGCTTTCTTT. It is translated as CASSQIGGTEAFF.

The chain couples TRBV6-5 to TRBJ1-1, with a possible D match to TRBD1 (5 bases). This CDR3 has 13 amino acids. The germline V gene encodes CDR1 MNHEY and CDR2 SVGAGI. The V gene lost 2 bases and the J gene lost 7 bases, with 11 bases spanning the gap. The DNA of the CDR3 is TGTGCCAGCAGTTACGGAGCAGGGCGTGAAGCTTTCTTT. Translating gives CASSYGAGREAFF.

The J gene is TRBJ1-3, the V gene TRBV14; no reliable D call. This CDR3 comprises 14 residues. Germline V CDR1 and CDR2: SGHDN, FVKESK. Trimming removed 2 bases at V and 3 bases at J, with 8 bases between. The CDR3 coding sequence is TGTGCCAGCAGCCAATTGCCAGTTGGAAACACCATATATTTT. Translated: CASSQLPVGNTIYF.

This clonotype was seen a handful of times. The J gene is TRBJ1-1, the V gene TRBV12-3 or TRBV12-4, with a possible D match to TRBD1 (6 bases). The CDR3 spans 16 residues. The ends were cut back, 7 bases at V and 0 bases at J, with 18 bases in the middle. DNA for the CDR3: TGTGCCAGCACCTGGGGGACAAGTCTGGTGAACACTGAAGCTTTCTTT. As protein: CASTWGTSLVNTEAFF.

The J gene is TRBJ1-3, the V gene TRBV28; no definite D call. The germline gives CDR1 MDHEN, CDR2 SYDVKM. The ends were cut back, 5 bases at V and 4 bases at J, with 18 bases in the middle. This CDR3 comprises 16 residues. DNA of the CDR3: TGTGCCAGCAGTCAGTATTTGGCTACCCGCGGAAACACCATATATTTT. Translating it yields CASSQYLATRGNTIYF.